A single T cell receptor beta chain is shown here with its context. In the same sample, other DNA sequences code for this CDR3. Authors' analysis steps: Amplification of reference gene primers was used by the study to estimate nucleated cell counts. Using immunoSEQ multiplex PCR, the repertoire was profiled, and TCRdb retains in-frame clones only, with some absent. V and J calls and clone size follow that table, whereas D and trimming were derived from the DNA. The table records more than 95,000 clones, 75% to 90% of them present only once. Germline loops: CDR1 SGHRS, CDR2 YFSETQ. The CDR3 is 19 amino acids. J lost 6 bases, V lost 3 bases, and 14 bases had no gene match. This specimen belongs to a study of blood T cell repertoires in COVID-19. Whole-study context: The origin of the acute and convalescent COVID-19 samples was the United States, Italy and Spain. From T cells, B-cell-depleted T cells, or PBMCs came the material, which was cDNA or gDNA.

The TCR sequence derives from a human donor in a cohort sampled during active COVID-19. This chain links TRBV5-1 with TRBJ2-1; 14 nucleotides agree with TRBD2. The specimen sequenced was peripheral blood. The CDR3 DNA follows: TGCGCCAGCAGCTCTGTCCCGGGACTAGCGGGGGCTTCTAGCAATGAGCAGTTCTTC. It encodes CASSSVPGLAGASSNEQFF.